This T cell receptor beta chain comes out of a study of tumor-infiltrating lymphocytes in primary liver carcinoma. With around 450 ng total RNA as template and a constant-region primer, TCR beta cDNA was made. Each TCR beta library was derived from three nested multiplex PCR rounds that employed slightly modified ARM-PCR. TCRdb re-called the multiplex PCR reads with MiXCR, one entry per CDR3 protein. The sample shows under 110,000 distinct CDR3 sequences, around 66% of them seen only once. Co-extraction of both nucleic acids (RNA and DNA) used about 18-31 mg of unsorted bulk tissue. Source material: liver tumor tissue from sampling region 2. Regarding subset: tumor region T2, inferior pole. This clonotype was obtained from a woman aged 55-70 years with primary liver carcinoma and hepatitis B virus infection.

Here the CDR3 reads CASSLTMQGHGGYTF. The CDR3 nucleotides are TGTGCCAGCAGCTTAACAATGCAGGGACATGGCGGCTACACCTTC. The V gene is TRBV11-2, the J gene TRBJ1-2; D may be TRBD1 (6 bases). The V gene lost 2 bases and the J gene lost 8 bases, with 18 bases spanning the gap. Germline V lookup: CDR1 SGHAT, CDR2 FQNNGV. The CDR3 is 15 residues long.